Presented here are 3 T cell receptor beta chains from one specimen sequenced in a study of CD8+ T cells in alopecia areata. Sequencing templates came from extracted RNA that was reverse transcribed into cDNA. Sequencing was performed with immunoSEQ multiplex PCR; in TCRdb, only in-frame clones are kept and a portion is missing. The sample comprises fewer than 110,000 clones, roughly three fifths of which are singletons, and around 17% rests with the top ten. Described treatment: oral pan-JAK inhibitor, 5-10 mg twice daily. This sample comprised CD8+ T cells sorted from blood, obtained at approximately week 56, from a patient treated with tofacitinib. Source of these receptors: a human donor with alopecia areata.

The CDR3 is CASSPSYNEQFF. In DNA form, the CDR3 reads TGTGCCAGCAGCCCCTCGTACAATGAGCAGTTCTTC. This rearrangement joins TRBV7-9 to TRBJ2-1; D remains unclear. Germline CDR1 and CDR2: SEHNR and FQNEAQ (reference sequence). Trimming took 5 bases from V and 4 from J, leaving 6 bases between them. This CDR3 is 12 amino acids long.

This chain joins TRBV5-6 and TRBJ2-7; TRBD1 matches at 7 bases. This CDR3 has 12 residues. Looked up from germline, CDR1 is SGHDT and CDR2 is YYEEEE. The V segment lost 4 bases and the J segment 7 bases; nucleotides outside the gene matches: 5. The DNA for the CDR3 is TGTGCCAGCAGCCTAGGACAGGCGGAGCAGTACTTC. Encoded protein: CASSLGQAEQYF. Filled out from reference TRBV5-6 and TRBJ2-7, the complete variable domain reads DAGVTQSPTHLIKTRGQQVTLRCSPKSGHDTVSWYQQALGQGPQFIFQYYEEEERQRGNFPDRFSGHQFPNYSSELNVNALLLGDSALYLCASSLGQAEQYFGPGTRLTVT.

This chain connects TRBV7-6 to TRBJ2-7, with D tentatively TRBD1 or TRBD2 (6 bases each). The CDR3 loop spans 15 amino acids. The germline CDR1 and CDR2 sequences are SGHVS and FNYEAQ. The V gene lost 4 bases and the J gene lost 6 bases, with 19 bases spanning the gap. CDR3 protein: CASSSGRRGRAEQYF. The CDR3 DNA sequence: TGTGCCAGCAGCTCCGGGCGTCGGGGGCGCGCCGAGCAGTACTTC.